This TCR beta chain was found in a study of OX40 agonist ivuxolimab in advanced cancers. Overall study: Patients enrolled in dose escalation were diagnosed with hepatocellular carcinoma, melanoma, renal cell or head and neck cancer. Partial responses were observed in three patients, of whom one had hepatocellular carcinoma and two had cutaneous melanoma.

Blood got drawn at baseline, again on cycle 4 day 1, and then on cycle 7 day 1. Sequencing was performed with immunoSEQ multiplex PCR; in TCRdb, only in-frame clones are kept and a portion is missing. Altogether some 71,000 clones are present, 84% being singletons, with the ten largest covering around 0.84%. The CDR3 spans 15 residues. Between the trimmed V and J ends, which lost 0 bases and 6 bases, there was a span of 13 bases. Germline CDR1 LGHNA, CDR2 YNFKEQ. This clonotype was obtained from an adult with an advanced solid tumor such as melanoma, head and neck, liver or kidney cancer. This sample comprised CD4+ or CD8+ T cells sorted from blood, obtained in a trial of the OX40 agonist ivuxolimab. The rearrangement joins TRBV4-2 to TRBJ2-3; D is perhaps TRBD1 (5 bases). The CDR3 bases are TGTGCCAGCAGCCAAGATGGGCAGGGTAGCGATACGCAGTATTTT. It translates to CASSQDGQGSDTQYF.